This TCR beta chain was found in a study of blood T cell repertoires in COVID-19 (dated by TCRdb to 2019 to 2021). Describing the broader study: Samples from collaborators originated in the United States, Italy and Spain and spanned both the acute and convalescent phases of COVID-19. The material from the prospective study consisted of cDNA or gDNA derived from T cells, B-cell-depleted T cells, or PBMCs. Subjects who had been exposed to COVID-19, were actively infected with it, or had recovered from it provided the deeply sampled blood TCRbeta repertoires that made up the dataset. A freely available public database, intended as a resource for researchers studying the immune response to SARS-CoV-2, is where the repertoires were released. The samples were drawn from the first 160 participants of the ongoing ImmuneRACE study and from 1,254 subjects provided by 6 global collaborators. Nearly every sample came with metadata listing a de-identified subject ID, COVID-19 status, age in years and sex. Where HLA class I and class II types were available, the types were taken from metadata supplied by the sample provider, not from assay-based typing.

TCRbeta CDR3 regions were amplified from genomic DNA by means of the immunoSEQ Assay, a bias-controlled multiplex PCR. The authors' analysis ran thus. The number of nucleated cells in each sample was estimated by amplification of reference gene primers within the assay. To quantify the absolute abundance of each unique TCRbeta CDR3 rearrangement, sequence reads were collapsed and filtered. For each sample, productive Simpson clonality was calculated by taking the square root of Simpson's diversity index across productive rearrangements. This is the immuneACCESS table as TCRdb keeps it, with only in-frame sequences that have V and J called. A part of the clones is gone; compared with another copy, unresolved V genes explain less than half, and the rest is unexplained. That table furnishes V, J and clone size, whereas the DNA furnished D and trimming. The sample contains over 200,000 clones, 65% to 85% of them found a single time. The top ten hold about 6.6% of the sample.

Participants in the prospective study were enrolled through a virtual design, were aged about 18 to 100 years, and lived in fewer than 30 United States geographic areas. In the prospective study, cohorts were assigned on the basis of participant-reported clinical history obtained from a screening survey and a study questionnaire. For ImmuneRACE Cohort 3, a participant was defined as recovered based on two consecutive negative NP/OP PCR tests, clearance by a healthcare professional, or resolution of symptoms. Mobile phlebotomists in the prospective study collected whole blood, serum and a nasopharyngeal or oropharyngeal swab from every participant. Participants in the prospective study had the option to provide additional blood draws and questionnaires over a roughly 2-month period. Before DNA extraction, prospective study blood samples were shipped either frozen or at room temperature. From its cysteine to its phenylalanine, the CDR3 spans 13 amino acids. This entry keeps only the CDR3 DNA: 39 bases, framed from base 1. Cut back by 3 bases and 7 bases, the V and J ends lie 9 bases apart. Reading the germline V gene gives CDR1 KGHSH and CDR2 LQKENI.

General study outcomes and caveats: How much clinical and demographic metadata was included differed by source and by participant, and the metadata was provided uncurated.

A note on this clone: Its recognized antigen is unknown. Base qualities were left out, and no much larger clone turns up one base away.

This chain is built from TRBV18 and TRBJ1-4; there is no confident call for the D gene. The receptor was derived from a woman aged 40 to 50 who had recovered from COVID-19. Sequencing was carried out using PBMCs or T cells enriched from blood (not recorded which). The CDR3 protein sequence reads: CASSPSVVEKLFF. The DNA sequence is given as TGTGCCAGCTCACCGTCAGTTGTTGAAAAACTGTTTTTT.